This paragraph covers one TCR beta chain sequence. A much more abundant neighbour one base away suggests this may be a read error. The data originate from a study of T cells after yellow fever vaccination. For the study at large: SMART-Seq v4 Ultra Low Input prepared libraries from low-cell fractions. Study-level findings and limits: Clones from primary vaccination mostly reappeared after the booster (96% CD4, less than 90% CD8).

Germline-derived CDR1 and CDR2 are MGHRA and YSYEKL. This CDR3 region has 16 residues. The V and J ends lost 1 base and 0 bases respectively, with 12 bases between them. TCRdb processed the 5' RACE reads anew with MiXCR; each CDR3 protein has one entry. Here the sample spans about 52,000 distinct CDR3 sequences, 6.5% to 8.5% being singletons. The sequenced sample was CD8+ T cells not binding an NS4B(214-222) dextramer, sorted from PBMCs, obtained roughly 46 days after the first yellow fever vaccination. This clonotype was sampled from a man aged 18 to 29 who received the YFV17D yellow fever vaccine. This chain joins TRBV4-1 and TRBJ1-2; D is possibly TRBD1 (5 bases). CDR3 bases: TGCGCCAGCAGCCAAGGCATGGGGCTCTCTAACTATGGCTACACCTTC. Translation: CASSQGMGLSNYGYTF.